This passage covers 27 T cell receptor beta chains from one sample sequenced in a study of OX40 agonist ivuxolimab in advanced cancers. The protocol was immunoSEQ multiplex PCR, while the TCRdb copy is restricted to in-frame clones and leaves out a portion. The sample carries about 77,000 clones, approximately 84% recorded once. The sequencing here drew on CD4+ or CD8+ T cells sorted from blood, taken in a trial of the OX40 agonist ivuxolimab. Source of these receptors: an adult with an advanced solid tumor such as melanoma, head and neck, liver or kidney cancer.

The chain carries TRBV7-2 and TRBJ2-5; D might be TRBD2 (6 bases). The germline V gene encodes CDR1 SGHTA and CDR2 FQGNSA. With 0 bases removed from V and 5 bases from J, the gap between germline ends came to 10 bases. The CDR3 contains 14 residues. The CDR3 here is CASSLAPGRETQYF. Here the CDR3 DNA reads TGTGCCAGCAGCTTAGCCCCGGGGAGGGAGACCCAGTACTTC.

J is TRBJ1-5 and V is TRBV9; unclear D gene. V was clipped by 5 bases and J by 2 bases, with 11 bases between them. CDR1 and CDR2 from the germline V gene are SGDLS and YYNGEE. The CDR3 covers 14 residues. In nucleotides, the CDR3 is TGTGCCAGCAGTCTCGGGTTCGGCAATCAGCCCCAGCATTTT. This sequence encodes CASSLGFGNQPQHF.

Here the CDR3 reads CASSLGTSGLYEQYF. Written as DNA, the CDR3 is TGTGCCAGCAGTTTGGGGACTAGCGGACTCTACGAGCAGTACTTC. V is TRBV6-6 and J is TRBJ2-7; TRBD2 aligns across 11 bases. With 4 bases clipped from V and 3 bases from J, the junction kept 5 bases outside the gene matches. The CDR3 contains 15 residues. CDR1 is MNHNY and CDR2 is SVGAGI in the germline V gene (reference sequence).

The chain uses TRBV4-1 and TRBJ2-7; 12 bases line up with TRBD2. Germline CDR1 is MGHRA and CDR2 is YSYEKL. The length of the CDR3 is 17 residues. With V trimmed by 3 bases and J by 3 bases, 9 bases remained unmatched. CDR3: CASSQRATSGGLYEQYF. CDR3 DNA sequence: TGCGCCAGCAGCCAGAGGGCGACTAGCGGGGGACTCTACGAGCAGTACTTC.

About this clone: A read error may account for a junction end that differs from germline. The chain links TRBV2 to TRBJ2-5; 10 positions match TRBD2. This CDR3 comprises 16 residues. The germline CDR1 and CDR2 sequences are SNHLY and FYNNEI. CDR3 protein: CTSSELMSGGAETQYF. The DNA for the CDR3 is TGTACCAGCAGCGAGTTGATGAGCGGGGGGGCGGAGACCCAGTACTTC. The variable domain in full, with the rest retrieved from reference TRBV2 and TRBJ2-5, is EPEVTQTPSHQVTQMGQEVILRCVPISNHLYFYWYRQILGQKVEFLVSFYNNEISEKSEIFDDQFSVERPDGSNFTLKIRSTKLEDSAMYFCTSSELMSGGAETQYFGPGTRLLVL.

This clone was detected a few times. The chain combines TRBV6-1 with TRBJ2-7; D may correspond to TRBD1 or TRBD2 (6 bases each). Germline V gene data show CDR1 as MNHNS and CDR2 as SASEGT. The ends were cut back, 6 bases at V and 0 bases at J, with 15 bases in the middle. The CDR3 contains 15 residues. The CDR3 DNA follows: TGTGCCAGCAGAGGGGGGCTTGGAAGCTCCTACGAGCAGTACTTC. Translating gives CASRGGLGSSYEQYF.

The rearrangement links TRBV5-4 to TRBJ2-7, with 11 bases lining up with TRBD1. V was pared by 4 bases and J by 5 bases, with 8 bases of the junction left unmatched. CDR1 SGHNT and CDR2 YYREEE come from the germline V gene (reference sequence). This CDR3 has 15 amino acids. The CDR3 DNA follows: TGTGCCAGCAGCAGCGGACAGGGGGCGCGCAACGAGCAGTACTTC. Residues: CASSSGQGARNEQYF.

The gene calls are TRBV2 and TRBJ2-2, with a weak D call TRBD2 (6 bases). Germline V gene data show CDR1 as SNHLY and CDR2 as FYNNEI. Trimming shortened V by 6 bases and J by 5 bases, and 13 bases separated the two germline ends. This CDR3 has 14 amino acids. CDR3 bases: TGTGCCAGCAGGTGGGACTCACGAACCGGGGAGCTGTTTTTT. As protein: CASRWDSRTGELFF. The complete variable domain, with remaining parts taken from reference TRBV2 and TRBJ2-2, reads EPEVTQTPSHQVTQMGQEVILRCVPISNHLYFYWYRQILGQKVEFLVSFYNNEISEKSEIFDDQFSVERPDGSNFTLKIRSTKLEDSAMYFCASRWDSRTGELFFGEGSRLTVL.

V gene TRBV13 combines with J gene TRBJ1-3; D unclear. CDR3 length equals 15 residues. In germline, CDR1 is PRHDT, CDR2 FYEKMQ (reference sequence). The germline V and J ends were trimmed by 1 base and 3 bases, with 10 bases remaining between them. The DNA for the CDR3 is TGTGCCAGCAGCTTAGTATCTGAGGGTGGAAACACCATATATTTT. Its protein product is CASSLVSEGGNTIYF.

This clone appeared a few times. The rearrangement uses TRBV6-1 and TRBJ2-7; D possibly corresponds to TRBD1 (5 bases). V was cut by 3 bases and J by 2 bases, with 11 bases left in between. The CDR3 contains 14 residues. Germline V CDR1 and CDR2: MNHNS, SASEGT. The DNA of the CDR3 is TGTGCCAGCAGTGAGGGGCAGCTGACCTACGAGCAGTACTTC. Protein: CASSEGQLTYEQYF.

The J gene is TRBJ2-7, the V gene TRBV4-3; tentative D call: TRBD2 (6 bases). This CDR3 has 16 amino acids. Trimming shortened V by 1 base and J by 0 bases, and 13 bases separated the two germline ends. Germline V gene data show CDR1 as LGHNA and CDR2 as YSLEER. CDR3 amino acids: CASSQVRYGSSYEQYF. CDR3 sequence (DNA): TGCGCCAGCAGCCAAGTCCGATACGGGAGCTCCTACGAGCAGTACTTC.

The gene calls are TRBV27 and TRBJ1-2; TRBD1 matches 7 bases. Germline assignment: CDR1 MNHEY and CDR2 SMNVEV (reference sequence). The length of the CDR3 is 14 residues. Trimming took 5 bases from V and 2 from J; bases not matched to a gene: 5. The chain's CDR3 is CASSMGQINYGYTF. The CDR3 DNA reads TGTGCCAGCAGTATGGGACAGATAAACTATGGCTACACCTTC.

The chain has TRBV18 and TRBJ1-5; D might be TRBD1 (5 bases). Trimming cost V 4 bases and J 1 base, with 17 bases left between them. The CDR3 is made up of 17 amino acids. CDR1 KGHSH and CDR2 LQKENI come from the germline V gene. The CDR3 DNA follows: TGTGCCAGCTCACTCGACGCAGGGCGGTTAAGCAATCAGCCCCAGCATTTT. This sequence encodes CASSLDAGRLSNQPQHF.

V usage is TRBV19 and J usage is TRBJ1-2; the D gene is possibly TRBD1 (6 bases). Germline values: CDR1 LNHDA, CDR2 SQIVND (reference sequence). Trimming pared 5 bases from V and 3 bases from J, leaving 19 bases between. The CDR3 totals 16 residues. DNA for the CDR3: TGTGCCAGTAGTCCTCCTTTGGGACACGGGGACTATGGCTACACCTTC. Protein sequence: CASSPPLGHGDYGYTF.

The chain couples TRBV5-6 to TRBJ1-1; no clear D. Germline V gene data show CDR1 as SGHDT and CDR2 as YYEEEE. CDR3 length: 16 residues. V shed 7 bases and J shed 0 bases, with 19 bases lying between them. The chain's CDR3 is CASGAAGYPLNTEAFF. DNA of the CDR3: TGTGCCAGCGGCGCCGCAGGATACCCCCTGAACACTGAAGCTTTCTTT.

This chain connects TRBV5-4 to TRBJ1-6, with 8 bases that match TRBD1. The CDR3 extends over 17 amino acids. The J segment lost 6 bases and the V segment lost 3 bases, leaving 11 bases of the junction unmatched. Germline V gene data show CDR1 as SGHNT and CDR2 as YYREEE (reference sequence). The CDR3 sequence: CASSSRESGQGNSPLHF. Here the CDR3 DNA reads TGTGCCAGCAGCTCCCGGGAATCAGGACAGGGTAATTCACCCCTCCACTTT.

This clone was counted between two and nine times. V and J are TRBV11-2 and TRBJ2-1; D may correspond to TRBD1 or TRBD2 (7 bases each). The germline V gene encodes CDR1 SGHAT and CDR2 FQNNGV. The CDR3 extends over 16 amino acids. Deletions cut 1 base from V and 8 bases from J, with 18 bases between. The CDR3 here is CASSLGVAGRGDEQFF. The CDR3 DNA follows: TGTGCCAGCAGCTTAGGCGTAGCGGGCAGGGGGGATGAGCAGTTCTTC.

In this sample, this clone turned up a few times. The genes are TRBV18 and TRBJ1-1, with a tentative D call TRBD1 (5 bases). This CDR3 has 15 amino acids. Per the germline V gene, CDR1 is KGHSH and CDR2 is LQKENI. The V and J ends lost 1 base and 8 bases respectively, with 17 bases between them. The CDR3 reads CASSPQATARGEAFF. CDR3 DNA sequence: TGTGCCAGCTCACCACAAGCGACAGCCCGAGGGGAAGCTTTCTTT.

The chain joins TRBV27 to TRBJ2-3; D unresolved. The CDR3 is made up of 15 amino acids. Germline V gene lookup returns CDR1 MNHEY and CDR2 SMNVEV (reference sequence). Between the trimmed V and J ends, which lost 6 bases and 2 bases, there was a span of 15 bases. CDR3: CASSLLGVVTDTQYF. CDR3 DNA: TGTGCCAGCAGCTTGCTAGGTGTTGTCACAGATACGCAGTATTTT.

The J gene is TRBJ1-1, the V gene TRBV11-1; no definite D call. Trimming removed 3 bases from V and 7 bases from J, with 12 bases in between. Germline V gene sequence: CDR1 SGHAT, CDR2 FQDESV (reference sequence). The CDR3 totals 13 residues. The CDR3 sequence: CASSFLVQDEAFF. Here the CDR3 DNA reads TGTGCCAGCAGCTTTCTTGTCCAGGATGAAGCTTTCTTT.

In this sample, this clone turned up once. The V gene is TRBV5-1, the J gene TRBJ1-4; TRBD1 might be the D (6 bases). The CDR3 has 15 amino acids. Germline V gene data show CDR1 as SGHRS and CDR2 as YFSETQ. V lost 3 bases to trimming and J lost 5 bases, with 14 bases between them. This CDR3 reads CASSSSTGPNEKLFF. In DNA, the CDR3 is TGCGCCAGCAGCTCGTCGACAGGCCCAAATGAAAAACTGTTTTTT.

This chain joins TRBV11-2 and TRBJ2-2; a weak D match, TRBD1 (6 bases). Trimming took 6 bases from V and 2 from J, leaving 10 bases between them. Germline CDR1 is SGHAT and CDR2 is FQNNGV. The CDR3 sequence is 14 residues long. The CDR3 DNA follows: TGTGCCAGCAGTAGGACAGTAAACACCGGGGAGCTGTTTTTT. It encodes CASSRTVNTGELFF.

CDR3 protein: CASSQLSGGYTGELFF. DNA for the CDR3: TGTGCCAGCAGCCAACTAAGCGGGGGGTACACCGGGGAGCTGTTTTTT. The chain has TRBV14 and TRBJ2-2; 9 bases agree with TRBD2. The CDR3 is 16 residues long. Germline loops: CDR1 SGHDN, CDR2 FVKESK. The V gene end was trimmed by 2 bases and the J gene end by 3 bases; junction bases not matched to a gene: 4.

The rearrangement uses TRBV13 and TRBJ1-2, with TRBD1 identical over 12 bases. V dropped 4 bases and J dropped 7; count of bases not matched to a gene: 13. Looked up from germline, CDR1 is PRHDT and CDR2 is FYEKMQ (reference sequence). This CDR3 has 17 amino acids. DNA of the CDR3: TGTGCCAGCAGCTCGAAGTGGGACAGGGGGCGGATGAGTGGCTACACCTTC. Translated, it gives CASSSKWDRGRMSGYTF.

The chain couples TRBV20-1 to TRBJ2-1, with D possibly matching TRBD2 (6 bases). This CDR3 contains 11 residues. V gave up 7 bases and J gave up 7 bases, with 11 bases separating them. The germline CDR1 and CDR2 sequences are DFQATT and SNEGSKA (reference sequence). The CDR3 sequence is CSVSRGNEQFF. Here the CDR3 DNA reads TGCAGTGTAAGTCGGGGGAATGAGCAGTTCTTC.

The chain combines TRBV7-2 with TRBJ2-3; D assignment may be TRBD1 or TRBD2 (5 bases each). The CDR3 contains 15 residues. CDR1 is SGHTA, CDR2 FQGNSA, per germline. Trimming took 0 bases from V and 7 from J, leaving 14 bases between them. CDR3: CASSLATADVYTQYF. The DNA for the CDR3 is TGTGCCAGCAGCTTAGCGACAGCGGATGTTTATACGCAGTATTTT.

The J gene is TRBJ2-3, the V gene TRBV7-9; 7 bases line up with TRBD1. J gave up 1 base and V 5 bases, and 9 bases lay outside the gene matches. The CDR3 extends over 16 amino acids. Germline V gene lookup returns CDR1 SEHNR and CDR2 FQNEAQ (reference sequence). The CDR3: CASSTGATGGTDTQYF. The DNA for the CDR3 is TGTGCCAGCAGCACCGGGGCCACAGGGGGCACAGATACGCAGTATTTT.